Presented here are 8 T cell receptor beta chains from one specimen sequenced in a study of CD4+ T cells in melanoma (dated by TCRdb to the early 2020s). Library creation used the immunoSEQ multiplex PCR assay. Imported from immuneACCESS, the table was reduced by TCRdb to in-frame sequences with V and J called. These copies leave out some clones; in studies compared against another copy, an unresolved V gene accounts for under half, and the cause of the remainder is not known. The sample records 90,000 to 130,000 clones, about nine tenths of which are singletons. Together, the top ten hold about 3.5% of the sample. Source material: peripheral blood. The receptors originated from a human donor with melanoma.

This clone has a single count. The V gene is TRBV5-1, the J gene TRBJ1-4; TRBD1 agrees at 7 bases. V was pared by 3 bases and J by 8 bases, with 13 bases of the junction left unmatched. Germline-derived CDR1 and CDR2 are SGHRS and YFSETQ. The CDR3 runs 16 residues. Written as DNA, the CDR3 is TGCGCCAGCAGCTCCACTTTACAGGGGAAAGGGGAAAAACTGTTTTTT. It specifies CASSSTLQGKGEKLFF.

The chain has TRBV6-1 and TRBJ1-6; D remains unclear. Trimming took off 0 bases at V and 13 bases at J, with 13 bases between the two ends. CDR1 is MNHNS, CDR2 SASEGT, per germline. CDR3 length equals 14 residues. The CDR3 nucleotides are TGTGCCAGCAGTGAAGCGCCCGATTTTCTCCCCCTCCACTTT. Protein product: CASSEAPDFLPLHF.

The rearrangement links TRBV5-1 to TRBJ2-7; 9 nucleotides line up with TRBD2. The CDR3 totals 15 residues. The germline V gene has CDR1 SGHRS and CDR2 YFSETQ. V lost 7 bases to trimming and J lost 1 base; unmatched junction nucleotides: 9. CDR3 sequence reads: CASGPGAGGSYEQYF. The CDR3 DNA reads as TGCGCCAGCGGCCCGGGAGCGGGGGGATCCTACGAGCAGTACTTC.

This sequence joins TRBV2 and TRBJ2-3, with D possibly being TRBD1 (5 bases). V dropped 7 bases and J dropped 8 bases, with 22 bases sitting between them. This CDR3 contains 15 residues. Germline V gene lookup returns CDR1 SNHLY and CDR2 FYNNEI. In DNA, the CDR3 is TGTGCCAGCAAGGATCCCCGCTCTTCCCAGGGTACGCAGTATTTT. Protein sequence: CASKDPRSSQGTQYF.

The rearrangement joins TRBV5-1 to TRBJ2-7, with unresolved D. The germline V gene has CDR1 SGHRS and CDR2 YFSETQ. This CDR3 region has 12 residues. Trimming removed 0 bases from V and 5 bases from J, with 6 bases in between. As DNA, the CDR3 is TGCGCCAGCAGCTTGGTGCGAAACGAGCAGTACTTC. It translates to CASSLVRNEQYF.

The chain links TRBV30 to TRBJ2-1; a possible D gene is TRBD1 (6 bases). V was pared by 2 bases and J by 9 bases, with 11 bases between. CDR1 and CDR2 (germline): GTSNPN, SVGIG (reference sequence). The CDR3 has 12 amino acids. The CDR3 region has the DNA TGTGCCTGGAGTACAGGGTCCACTGAGCAGTTCTTC. Translated: CAWSTGSTEQFF.

This chain links TRBV4-3 with TRBJ1-6; 7 positions agree with TRBD1. The germline V gene encodes CDR1 LGHNA and CDR2 YSLEER. With 2 bases clipped from V and 5 bases from J, the junction kept 6 bases outside the gene matches. This CDR3 spans 16 amino acids. CDR3 DNA sequence: TGCGCCAGCAGCCAATACCTTGACAGGGATAATTCACCCCTCCACTTT. This encodes CASSQYLDRDNSPLHF.

The chain joins TRBV4-3 to TRBJ2-7, with D hard to call. The CDR3 is 14 amino acids. Per the germline V gene, CDR1 is LGHNA and CDR2 is YSLEER. Trimming took off 0 bases at V and 3 bases at J, with 9 bases between the two ends. In DNA form, the CDR3 reads TGCGCCAGCAGCCAAGATTACCAACTCTACGAGCAGTACTTC. The encoded protein is CASSQDYQLYEQYF.